The 10 T cell receptor beta chains reported below all come from one sample, sequenced in a study of neoadjuvant anti-PD-1 for oral cavity cancer. The table came from immunoSEQ multiplex PCR; TCRdb's copy has only in-frame clones and leaves some out. The table shows over 65,000 clones, with about 90% occurring only once. Time point specified: after neoadjuvant nivolumab, at surgical resection. The specimen comprised PBMCs, sampled after nivolumab (anti-PD-1) treatment. The receptors originated from a person between 40 and 85 years old with oral cavity squamous cell carcinoma.

The V gene is TRBV15, the J gene TRBJ1-5, with D hard to call. This CDR3 has 15 residues. CDR1 is LNHNV, CDR2 YYDKDF, per germline (reference sequence). Trimming left V 1 base short and J 0 bases short, with 7 bases between. Here the CDR3 reads CATSRGPYSNQPQHF. The CDR3 region has the DNA TGTGCCACCAGCAGAGGACCCTATAGCAATCAGCCCCAGCATTTT.

For the CDR3, the DNA is TGCGCCAGCAGCCCGGGACAGGGCACAGATACGCAGTATTTT. Translation: CASSPGQGTDTQYF. V and J are TRBV5-1 and TRBJ2-3; 8 bases align to TRBD1. The CDR3 covers 14 residues. The V gene's germline CDR1 is SGHRS and CDR2 YFSETQ. V shed 4 bases, J shed 1 base, and the junction held 2 bases outside the gene matches.

V usage is TRBV6-6 and J usage is TRBJ1-1; D is unclear. Germline V gene lookup returns CDR1 MNHNY and CDR2 SVGAGI (reference sequence). V lost 0 bases, J lost 3 bases, and 14 bases lay in between. The CDR3 is 16 amino acids. CDR3 DNA: TGTGCCAGCAGTTACTCGAGATCGGGGTCGGACACTGAAGCTTTCTTT. Its protein product is CASSYSRSGSDTEAFF.

The chain links TRBV5-1 to TRBJ1-4; no clear D. Germline V gives CDR1 SGHRS, CDR2 YFSETQ. This CDR3 is built from 15 residues. The ends were cut back, 1 base at V and 7 bases at J, with 14 bases in the middle. CDR3 nucleotides: TGCGCCAGCAGCTTGCAGTCGGGCTTAGGTGAAAAACTGTTTTTT. Translation: CASSLQSGLGEKLFF.

The genes are TRBV5-4 and TRBJ2-6; D uncertain. The CDR3 extends over 15 amino acids. Per the germline V gene, CDR1 is SGHNT and CDR2 is YYREEE (reference sequence). The V end lost 2 bases, the J end lost 1 base, and 7 bases lay between the germline ends. The CDR3 DNA follows: TGTGCCAGCAGCTTCCGGGCGTCTGGGGCCAACGTCCTGACTTTC. The encoded protein is CASSFRASGANVLTF.

This clone was detected a few times. J is TRBJ2-1 and V is TRBV4-1, with D tentatively TRBD2 (5 bases). CDR1 is MGHRA, CDR2 YSYEKL, per germline. The CDR3 spans 15 residues. V lost 4 bases to trimming and J lost 6 bases, with 16 bases between them. The CDR3 sequence: CASSPPGLGSNEQFF. DNA for the CDR3: TGCGCCAGCAGCCCCCCCGGACTCGGCTCCAATGAGCAGTTCTTC.

This rearrangement joins TRBV10-1 to TRBJ2-7, with 7 bases lining up with TRBD1. Trimming cost V 6 bases and J 5 bases; bases outside gene matches: 10. Germline CDR1 WNHNN, CDR2 SYGVQD (reference sequence). The CDR3 spans 14 residues. CDR3: CASSSGQESHEQYF. For the CDR3, the DNA is TGCGCCAGCAGCTCTGGACAGGAAAGCCACGAGCAGTACTTC.

The chain uses TRBV14 and TRBJ2-7; possible D gene TRBD2, 6 bases. The germline V gene encodes CDR1 SGHDN and CDR2 FVKESK. The CDR3 extends over 14 amino acids. Trimming pared 2 bases from V and 0 bases from J, leaving 8 bases between. The CDR3 sequence: CASSQSGYSYEQYF. The CDR3 DNA follows: TGTGCCAGCAGCCAAAGCGGGTACTCCTACGAGCAGTACTTC.

The V call is TRBV7-9, the J call TRBJ2-7, with no clear D. CDR1 is SEHNR and CDR2 is FQNEAQ in the germline V gene (reference sequence). The V end was cut by 5 bases, the J end by 4 bases, with 9 bases between. The CDR3 extends over 12 amino acids. The CDR3: CASSKGPYEQYF. The CDR3 coding sequence is TGTGCCAGCAGCAAAGGCCCTTACGAGCAGTACTTC.

The V and J genes are TRBV11-2 and TRBJ2-1; 9 bases fit TRBD2. With 6 bases clipped from V and 5 bases from J, the junction kept 8 bases outside the gene matches. The CDR3 totals 15 residues. The germline CDR1 and CDR2 sequences are SGHAT and FQNNGV. The CDR3 nucleotides are TGTGCCAGCAGACCCCTAGCGGGAATCGACAATGAGCAGTTCTTC. Protein: CASRPLAGIDNEQFF.